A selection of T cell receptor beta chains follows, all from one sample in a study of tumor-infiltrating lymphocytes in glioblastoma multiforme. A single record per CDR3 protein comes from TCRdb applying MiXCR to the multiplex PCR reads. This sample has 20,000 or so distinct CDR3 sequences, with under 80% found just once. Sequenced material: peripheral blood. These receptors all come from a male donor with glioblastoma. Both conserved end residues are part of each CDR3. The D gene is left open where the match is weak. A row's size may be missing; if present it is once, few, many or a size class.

CDR3 DNA: TGTGCCAGCATCTTATCGTCGCAGTCCTATGAACAGTACTTC
CDR3 protein: CASILSSQSYEQYF
D gene: -
clone size: -
J gene: TRBJ2-7
V gene: TRBV11-2

CDR3 DNA: TGTGCCAGCAGCCCTCAGGGATTCTGGCAGTACTTC
CDR3 protein: CASSPQGFWQYF
D gene: -
clone size: many
J gene: TRBJ2-7
V gene: TRBV11-2

CDR3 DNA: TGTGCCAGCAGCTCAGTTTATCGCCTTCAGCCCCAGCATTTT
CDR3 protein: CASSSVYRLQPQHF
D gene: -
clone size: -
J gene: TRBJ1-5
V gene: TRBV11-3

CDR3 DNA: TGCAGCGTTGAAGTCGGGACAGTCATGAACACTGAAGCTTTCTTT
CDR3 protein: CSVEVGTVMNTEAFF
D gene: TRBD1
clone size: many
J gene: TRBJ1-1
V gene: TRBV29-1

CDR3 DNA: TGCAGCGTGGCGGACGACTTGGTATCAAACACCGGGGAGCTGTTTTTT
CDR3 protein: CSVADDLVSNTGELFF
D gene: -
clone size: -
J gene: TRBJ2-2
V gene: TRBV29-1

CDR3 DNA: TGTGCCAGCAGCTCATCAGGGGGACGTGGCTACACCTTC
CDR3 protein: CASSSSGGRGYTF
D gene: TRBD1
clone size: -
J gene: TRBJ1-2
V gene: TRBV6-5

CDR3 DNA: TGCGCCAGCAGTGCTTTTAGCAATCAGCCCCAGCATTTT
CDR3 protein: CASSAFSNQPQHF
D gene: -
clone size: -
J gene: TRBJ1-5
V gene: TRBV10-2

CDR3 DNA: TGTGCCAGCAGTTACTCTGCGGGTACCTACAATGAGCAGTTCTTC
CDR3 protein: CASSYSAGTYNEQFF
D gene: -
clone size: -
J gene: TRBJ2-1
V gene: TRBV6-2/TRBV6-3

CDR3 DNA: TGTGCCAGCAGGGAGTTTTCGGGAAACTATAATTCACCCCTCCACTTT
CDR3 protein: CASREFSGNYNSPLHF
D gene: -
clone size: -
J gene: TRBJ1-6
V gene: TRBV12-3/TRBV12-4

CDR3 DNA: TGTGCCAGCGGGGACCCGTTGGCCGAGCAGTACTTC
CDR3 protein: CASGDPLAEQYF
D gene: -
clone size: -
J gene: TRBJ2-7
V gene: TRBV28

CDR3 DNA: TGTGCCAGCGGACAGACAGGAGTCAGTAGTGGCTACACCTTC
CDR3 protein: CASGQTGVSSGYTF
D gene: -
clone size: -
J gene: TRBJ1-2
V gene: TRBV6-5

CDR3 DNA: TGTGCCAGCAGCTCGAGGGGGGAGGGTGAGCAGTTCTTC
CDR3 protein: CASSSRGEGEQFF
D gene: -
clone size: large
J gene: TRBJ2-1
V gene: TRBV11-3

CDR3 DNA: TGCAGCGCCGGGACTAGCTGGACTAGCACAGATACGCAGTATTTT
CDR3 protein: CSAGTSWTSTDTQYF
D gene: TRBD2
clone size: -
J gene: TRBJ2-3
V gene: TRBV29-1

CDR3 DNA: TGTGCCAGCAGCTTCGGACAGCCGAACACTGAAGCTTTCTTT
CDR3 protein: CASSFGQPNTEAFF
D gene: -
clone size: -
J gene: TRBJ1-1
V gene: TRBV11-2

CDR3 DNA: TGCAGAGTTGAGGTCAGCAACTATAGCTACACCTTC
CDR3 protein: CRVEVSNYSYTF
D gene: -
clone size: -
J gene: TRBJ1-2
V gene: TRBV29-1

CDR3 DNA: TGTGCCAGCAGCTCATCGTCAAGGAACAATGAGCGGTTCTTC
CDR3 protein: CASSSSSRNNERFF
D gene: -
clone size: -
J gene: TRBJ2-1
V gene: TRBV11-2

CDR3 DNA: TGTGCCAGGGACAGAGAGTACAGTTGGAATGAACCTTTCTTC
CDR3 protein: CARDREYSWNEPFF
D gene: -
clone size: -
J gene: TRBJ2-1
V gene: TRBV11-1

CDR3 DNA: TGTGCCAGCAGCTTAGTACAGGCCTGTAATGGCTACACCTTC
CDR3 protein: CASSLVQACNGYTF
D gene: -
clone size: -
J gene: TRBJ1-2
V gene: TRBV11-2

CDR3 DNA: TGTGCCAGCAGCTTAGGGACAATGAACACTTGTGAGCTGTTTTTT
CDR3 protein: CASSLGTMNTCELFF
D gene: -
clone size: -
J gene: TRBJ2-2
V gene: TRBV11-3

CDR3 DNA: TGCAGTGCTAGAACCCCTAGCACAGACACGCGGTATTTT
CDR3 protein: CSARTPSTDTRYF
D gene: -
clone size: -
J gene: TRBJ2-3
V gene: TRBV20-1

CDR3 DNA: TGTGCCAGCAAGAGGGATTATGGCTACACCTTC
CDR3 protein: CASKRDYGYTF
D gene: -
clone size: many
J gene: TRBJ1-2
V gene: TRBV28

CDR3 DNA: TGCAGCGTCCCGAGTACGGGGGGCTCGGGCACCGGGGAGCTGTTTTTT
CDR3 protein: CSVPSTGGSGTGELFF
D gene: -
clone size: -
J gene: TRBJ2-2
V gene: TRBV29-1

CDR3 DNA: TGCAGTGCTAGCTCCCAGGTTAGGGACATTCAGTACTTC
CDR3 protein: CSASSQVRDIQYF
D gene: -
clone size: -
J gene: TRBJ2-4
V gene: TRBV20-1

CDR3 DNA: TGCAATGCTAGAGATCTTGATTCTAATGAAAAACTGTTTTTT
CDR3 protein: CNARDLDSNEKLFF
D gene: -
clone size: -
J gene: TRBJ1-4
V gene: TRBV20-1